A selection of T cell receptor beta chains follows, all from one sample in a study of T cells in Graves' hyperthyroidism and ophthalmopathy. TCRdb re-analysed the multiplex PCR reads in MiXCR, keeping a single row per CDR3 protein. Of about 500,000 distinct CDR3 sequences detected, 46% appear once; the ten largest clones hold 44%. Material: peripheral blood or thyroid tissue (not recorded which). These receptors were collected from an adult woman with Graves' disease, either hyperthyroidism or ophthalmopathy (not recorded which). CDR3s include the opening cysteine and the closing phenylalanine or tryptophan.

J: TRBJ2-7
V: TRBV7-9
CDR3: CASSFQGVTYEQYF

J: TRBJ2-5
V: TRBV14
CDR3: CASSQARGLAGQETQYF

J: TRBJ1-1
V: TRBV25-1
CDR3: CASSRPGATEAFF

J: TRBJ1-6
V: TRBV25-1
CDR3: CARTGQGAVINSPLHF

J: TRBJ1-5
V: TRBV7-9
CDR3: CASSQAGTVLNQPQHF

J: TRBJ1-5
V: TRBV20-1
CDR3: CSASWEASNQPQHF

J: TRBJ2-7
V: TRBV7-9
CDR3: CASSLTGGESEQYF

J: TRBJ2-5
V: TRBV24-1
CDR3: CATSDLSQTDPETQYF

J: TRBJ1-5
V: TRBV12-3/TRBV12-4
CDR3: CASSLAATQPQHF

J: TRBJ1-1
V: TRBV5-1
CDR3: CASSSGQLGTEAFF

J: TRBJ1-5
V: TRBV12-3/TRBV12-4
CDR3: CASSFSLDGPQHF

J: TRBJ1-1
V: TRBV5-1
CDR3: CASSSRTGLVGDTEAFF

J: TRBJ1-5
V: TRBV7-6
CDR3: CASSLRPPQGMFGQPQHF

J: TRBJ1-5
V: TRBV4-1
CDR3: CASSQDAQHQPQHF

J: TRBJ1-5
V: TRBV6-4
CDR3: CASSGTGRGLNQPQHF

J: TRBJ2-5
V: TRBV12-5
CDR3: CASGFVGVETQYF

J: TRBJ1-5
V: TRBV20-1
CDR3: CSATDRVGDQPQHF

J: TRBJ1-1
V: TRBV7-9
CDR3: CASSAPGLYHEAFF

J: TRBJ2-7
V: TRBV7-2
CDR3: CASSFSAGAAVEQYF

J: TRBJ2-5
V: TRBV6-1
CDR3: CASLAGGPVMETQYF

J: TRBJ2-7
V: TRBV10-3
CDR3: CAISELEDSSYEQYF

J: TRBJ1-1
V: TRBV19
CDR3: CASSIVPGENTEAFF

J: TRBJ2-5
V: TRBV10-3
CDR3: CAISEWAGGETQYF

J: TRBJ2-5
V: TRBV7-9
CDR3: CASSINGQQETQYF

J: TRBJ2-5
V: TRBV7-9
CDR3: CASSLNGLARYQETQYF

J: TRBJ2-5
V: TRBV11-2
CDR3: CASSINRDRGYQETQYF

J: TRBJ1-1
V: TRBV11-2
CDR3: CASSLVRRDTEAFF

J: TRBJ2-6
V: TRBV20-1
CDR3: CSARELKGRASGANVLTF

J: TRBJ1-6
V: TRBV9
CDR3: CASSVTGDNSPLHF

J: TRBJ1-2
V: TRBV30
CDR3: CAWSPFDIHYGYTF

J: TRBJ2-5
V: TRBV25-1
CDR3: CASSDRTGVETQYF

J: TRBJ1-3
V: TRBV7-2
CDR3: CASSESSGNTIYF

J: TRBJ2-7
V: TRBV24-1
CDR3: CATSDAASGSYEQYF

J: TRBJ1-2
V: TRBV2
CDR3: CASSAGDDRAPYGYTF

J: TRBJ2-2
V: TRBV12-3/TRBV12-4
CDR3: CATQNTGELFF

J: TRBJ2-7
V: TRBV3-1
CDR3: CASSTRTGYEQYF

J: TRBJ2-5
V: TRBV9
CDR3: CASSYRTGTQYF

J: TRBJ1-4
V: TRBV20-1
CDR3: CSAVRTYNEKLFF

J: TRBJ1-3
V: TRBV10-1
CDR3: CASRRDRGNTIYF

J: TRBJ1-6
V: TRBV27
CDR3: CASSRAGGFVLGGSPLHF

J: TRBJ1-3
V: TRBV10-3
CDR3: CAIRHRDRGNTIYF

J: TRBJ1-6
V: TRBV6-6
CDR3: CATKRTAYNSPLHF

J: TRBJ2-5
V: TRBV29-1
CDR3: CSLGGAQETQYF

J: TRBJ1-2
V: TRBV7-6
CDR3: CASGAALNYGYTF

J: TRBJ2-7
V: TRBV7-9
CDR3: CASSLSRAAYEQYF

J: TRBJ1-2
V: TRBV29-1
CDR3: CSVEGGTGDGYTF

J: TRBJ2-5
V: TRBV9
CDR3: CASSVGPGKETQYF

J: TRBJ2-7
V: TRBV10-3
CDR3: CAISAGVQEQYF

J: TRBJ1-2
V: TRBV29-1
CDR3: CSVAGGWGYTF

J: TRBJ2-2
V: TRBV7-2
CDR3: CASSSPPLTGELFF

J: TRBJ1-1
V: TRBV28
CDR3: CASTIRGREVEAFF

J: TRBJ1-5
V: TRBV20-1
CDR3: CSATDGSNQPQHF

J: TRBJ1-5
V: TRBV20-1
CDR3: CSASGGNQPQHF

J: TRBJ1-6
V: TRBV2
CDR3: CASTQGISSPLHF